This T cell receptor beta chain comes out of a study of CD8 T cells in Susac syndrome. The CDR3 is made up of 13 amino acids. J lost 2 bases, V lost 8 bases, and 4 bases had no gene match. Germline lookup yields CDR1 ENHRY and CDR2 SYGVKD. CD8+ and CD4+ T cells circulating in blood were sequenced for TCR beta. Reverse transcription of about 0.45 to 1 ug RNA was performed with random hexamers. Coverage of TCR beta CDR3 amplification by immunoSEQ multiplex PCR extended to 54 Vbeta and 13 Jbeta. TCRdb processed the immunoSEQ multiplex PCR reads anew with MiXCR; each CDR3 protein has one entry. The table lists roughly 140,000 distinct CDR3 sequences, roughly 95% of them singletons.

The V and J genes are TRBV10-3 and TRBJ2-7, with 9 bases fitting TRBD1. The sequenced sample was CD8+ T cells from PBMCs. The source of this sequence is a human donor with multiple sclerosis. CDR3 region: CAIGTGKAYEQYF. The CDR3 nucleotides are TGTGCCATCGGGACAGGGAAGGCCTACGAGCAGTACTTC.